One sample yielded the 27 T cell receptor beta chains listed below, sequenced in a study of cytomegalovirus exposure and HLA in healthy donors. PCR was performed using 60 Vbeta and 13 Jbeta primers. The data were produced by immunoSEQ multiplex PCR, yet TCRdb's version contains in-frame clones alone and is incomplete. This sample has 120,000 or so clones; 74% occur once, and the top ten carry 4%. The specimen sequenced was PBMCs. All receptors derive from a man between 35 and 55 years old in good health and CMV-seropositive.

The chain couples TRBV28 to TRBJ1-2; D is perhaps TRBD1 (5 bases). The CDR3 runs to 13 residues. Trimming removed 4 bases from V and 0 bases from J, with 6 bases in between. Germline CDR1 reads MDHEN; CDR2 reads SYDVKM. The CDR3 DNA is TGTGCCAGCAGTTACAGGTCTAACTATGGCTACACCTTC. Translation: CASSYRSNYGYTF.

The V and J genes are TRBV7-2 and TRBJ1-2, with 7 bases matching TRBD1. Germline-derived CDR1 and CDR2 are SGHTA and FQGNSA. The CDR3 runs to 15 residues. V trimming: 5 bases; J trimming: 6 bases; junction bases outside the gene matches: 12. The CDR3 sequence is CASSPRVNRGHGYTF. CDR3 coding DNA: TGTGCCAGCAGCCCTAGGGTAAACAGGGGACATGGCTACACCTTC.

This sequence joins TRBV6-1 and TRBJ1-1, with D maybe TRBD1 (5 bases). Trimming took 3 bases from V and 1 from J, leaving 15 bases between them. Germline loops: CDR1 MNHNS, CDR2 SASEGT. The CDR3 length is 16 residues. The CDR3 spells CASSDLQGSTNTEAFF. The CDR3 coding sequence is TGTGCCAGCAGTGATCTCCAGGGTAGTACGAACACTGAAGCTTTCTTT.

The V gene is TRBV9, the J gene TRBJ2-1, with no clear D. The V end lost 0 bases, the J end lost 2 bases, and 9 bases lay between the germline ends. The CDR3 extends over 15 amino acids. CDR1 SGDLS and CDR2 YYNGEE come from the germline V gene. The CDR3 DNA reads TGTGCCAGCAGCGTAGCCCGGTCGACCTACAATGAGCAGTTCTTC. Translated: CASSVARSTYNEQFF.

The rearrangement links TRBV21-1 to TRBJ1-5; the table's D gene call, TRBD1, was not cross checked with the DNA. TRBV21-1 has pseudogene status. There are 17 residues in the CDR3. The CDR3 nucleotides read TGTGCCAGCAGCAAAGCGTCTAAGGGGGCGAGCAATCAGCCCCAGCATTTT. Its translation is CASSKASKGASNQPQHF.

V and J are TRBV28 and TRBJ2-7; D is uncertain. Germline V gene sequence: CDR1 MDHEN, CDR2 SYDVKM. The CDR3 runs 12 residues. V gave up 8 bases and J gave up 0 bases, with 8 bases separating them. The DNA for the CDR3 is TGTGCCAGCCACTCAAGCTCCTACGAGCAGTACTTC. It yields the protein CASHSSSYEQYF. Together with reference TRBV28 and TRBJ2-7, the CDR3 gives the full variable domain: DVKVTQSSRYLVKRTGEKVFLECVQDMDHENMFWYRQDPGLGLRLIYFSYDVKMKEKGDIPEGYSVSREKKERFSLILESASTNQTSMYLCASHSSSYEQYFGPGTRLTVT.

The chain couples TRBV5-1 to TRBJ2-1, with 9 bases aligning to TRBD2. The CDR3 contains 16 residues. The germline V gene encodes CDR1 SGHRS and CDR2 YFSETQ. Trimming at V came to 4 bases and at J to 6 bases, leaving 11 bases not matched to a gene. The CDR3 nucleotides read TGCGCCAGCAGCCCGACGACTAGCGGCACGAGCAATGAGCAGTTCTTC. It specifies CASSPTTSGTSNEQFF.

The rearrangement joins TRBV5-1 to TRBJ2-5; 14 bases map to TRBD2. After removal of 0 bases from V and 5 bases from J, the junction contained 9 bases not matched to a gene. The germline V gene has CDR1 SGHRS and CDR2 YFSETQ. This CDR3 contains 18 residues. CDR3 DNA: TGCGCCAGCAGCTTGGGACTAGCGGGGGGGCCACGGTTGGAGACCCAGTACTTC. This encodes CASSLGLAGGPRLETQYF.

The chain combines TRBV6-5 with TRBJ1-1; TRBD1 aligns across 8 bases. Looked up from germline, CDR1 is MNHEY and CDR2 is SVGAGI. The CDR3 has 14 amino acids. V lost 7 bases to trimming and J lost 4 bases; unmatched junction nucleotides: 8. CDR3 coding DNA: TGTGCCAGCATCGACAGGGGTTTGGGCACTGAAGCTTTCTTT. It specifies CASIDRGLGTEAFF.

The gene calls are TRBV6-5 and TRBJ2-5; a possible D gene is TRBD1 (5 bases). This CDR3 region has 15 residues. Germline V gene lookup returns CDR1 MNHEY and CDR2 SVGAGI. V lost 0 bases and J lost 3, with 11 bases in between. The CDR3 bases are TGTGCCAGCAGTTACTCCGGCAGGGCCGAAGAGACCCAGTACTTC. Protein product: CASSYSGRAEETQYF.

The chain is built from TRBV6-6 and TRBJ1-2, with D hard to call. V lost 0 bases and J 4 bases, leaving 9 bases between the germline ends. The germline gives CDR1 MNHNY, CDR2 SVGAGI (reference sequence). The length of the CDR3 is 14 residues. The chain's CDR3 is CASSYSIAAYGYTF. The CDR3 DNA reads TGTGCCAGCAGTTACTCGATAGCTGCCTATGGCTACACCTTC.

A few counts support this clone. This chain links TRBV11-2 with TRBJ1-4, with 7 bases aligning to TRBD1. Germline values: CDR1 SGHAT, CDR2 FQNNGV. J gave up 8 bases and V 7 bases, and 10 bases lay outside the gene matches. The CDR3 length is 14 residues. CDR3 in DNA: TGTGCCAGCACCCTGACAGGGAAAAGGGAAAAACTGTTTTTT. It yields the protein CASTLTGKREKLFF.

The V gene is TRBV2, the J gene TRBJ2-2, with TRBD2 identical over 10 bases. Germline V gives CDR1 SNHLY, CDR2 FYNNEI. With 6 bases clipped from V and 6 bases from J, the junction kept 7 bases outside the gene matches. The CDR3 runs to 15 residues. In DNA, the CDR3 is TGTGCCAGCAGCTGGACTAGCGGCAGCTCCGGGGAGCTGTTTTTT. Translating gives CASSWTSGSSGELFF.

The V call is TRBV11-2, the J call TRBJ2-7; TRBD1 agrees at 7 bases. This CDR3 region has 13 residues. CDR1 and CDR2 (germline): SGHAT, FQNNGV. After removal of 3 bases from V and 4 bases from J, the junction contained 3 bases not matched to a gene. CDR3 bases: TGTGCCAGCAGCTTCAACAGGGGATACGAGCAGTACTTC. It codes for CASSFNRGYEQYF. Full variable domain (remainder filled in from reference TRBV11-2 and TRBJ2-7): EAGVAQSPRYKIIEKRQSVAFWCNPISGHATLYWYQQILGQGPKLLIQFQNNGVVDDSQLPKDRFSAERLKGVDSTLKIQPAKLEDSAVYLCASSFNRGYEQYFGPGTRLTVT.

This chain connects TRBV10-3 to TRBJ2-1; 9 nucleotides match TRBD2. Germline loops: CDR1 ENHRY, CDR2 SYGVKD. After removal of 0 bases from V and 3 bases from J, the junction contained 12 bases not matched to a gene. There are 19 residues in the CDR3. For the CDR3, the DNA is TGTGCCATCAGTGAGTCGTTAGCGGGGGACCATCAGAACTACAATGAGCAGTTCTTC. Its translation is CAISESLAGDHQNYNEQFF.

The chain recombines TRBV27 with TRBJ1-5; no clear D gene. Germline lookup yields CDR1 MNHEY and CDR2 SMNVEV (reference sequence). CDR3 length equals 21 residues. The V and J ends lost 0 bases and 0 bases respectively, with 24 bases between them. The CDR3 region has the DNA TGTGCCAGCAGTTTATCCGAATTTGGGCCCCAAGAACCCCATAGCAATCAGCCCCAGCATTTT. The encoded protein is CASSLSEFGPQEPHSNQPQHF.

The rearrangement joins TRBV7-9 to TRBJ1-5; possible D gene TRBD1, 5 bases. There are 14 residues in the CDR3. Germline CDR1 SEHNR, CDR2 FQNEAQ (reference sequence). V shed 2 bases and J shed 3 bases, with 8 bases lying between them. The chain's CDR3 is CASSLSGYNQPQHF. CDR3 DNA sequence: TGTGCCAGCAGCTTATCAGGGTACAATCAGCCCCAGCATTTT.

The gene calls are TRBV27 and TRBJ1-6, with TRBD1 identical over 8 bases. The CDR3 has 15 amino acids. Losses at the gene ends were 2 bases for V and 8 bases for J; bases not matched to a gene: 5. Germline CDR1 reads MNHEY; CDR2 reads SMNVEV (reference sequence). The CDR3, as DNA: TGTGCCAGCAGTTTAATACAGACAGGGGATTCACCCCTCCACTTT. Its translation: CASSLIQTGDSPLHF.

The gene calls are TRBV27 and TRBJ1-1; D perhaps matches TRBD1 (5 bases). Per the germline V gene, CDR1 is MNHEY and CDR2 is SMNVEV (reference sequence). The CDR3 is 17 amino acids. V shed 9 bases and J shed 1 base, with 24 bases lying between them. The DNA for the CDR3 is TGTGCCAGTCAGGATTTCGGGGGGACCTCCGGGAACACTGAAGCTTTCTTT. As protein: CASQDFGGTSGNTEAFF.

The chain has TRBV10-2 and TRBJ2-4; possible D gene TRBD2, 6 bases. The CDR3 contains 12 residues. V was trimmed by 6 bases and J by 10 bases, leaving 13 bases between them. Looked up from germline, CDR1 is WSHSY and CDR2 is SAAADI. Written as DNA, the CDR3 is TGCGCCAGCAGCCCACGGGAGTCAATTCAGTACTTC. Encoded protein: CASSPRESIQYF.

The CDR3 bases are TGCAGTGCTGTCCAGGGTAAGCAGTACTTC. Translated, it gives CSAVQGKQYF. This chain joins TRBV20-1 and TRBJ2-7; possibly TRBD1 for D (5 bases). Germline V gene data show CDR1 as DFQATT and CDR2 as SNEGSKA (reference sequence). The CDR3 runs 10 residues. V was trimmed by 5 bases and J by 8 bases, leaving 10 bases between them.

Note on this clone: Other DNA sequences of this sample code for an identical CDR3. The J gene is TRBJ2-1, the V gene TRBV30; TRBD2 is a possible D gene (6 bases). CDR1 and CDR2 from the germline V gene are GTSNPN and SVGIG (reference sequence). The CDR3 totals 15 residues. Trimming shortened V by 2 bases and J by 5 bases, and 16 bases separated the two germline ends. The CDR3 protein is CAWSHLMGGDNEQFF. The DNA of the CDR3 is TGTGCCTGGAGTCATTTAATGGGGGGTGACAATGAGCAGTTCTTC.

This chain uses TRBV7-2 with TRBJ2-1; D is uncertain. Germline V gene data show CDR1 as SGHTA and CDR2 as FQGNSA. CDR3 length: 13 residues. V was trimmed by 10 bases and J by 4 bases, leaving 14 bases between them. As DNA, the CDR3 is TGTGCCACCCAGCCGGCGGCTTACAATGAGCAGTTCTTC. Translation: CATQPAAYNEQFF. The full variable domain, rest sourced from reference TRBV7-2 and TRBJ2-1, is GAGVSQSPSNKVTEKGKDVELRCDPISGHTALYWYRQSLGQGLEFLIYFQGNSAPDKSGLPSDRFSAERTGGSVSTLTIQRTQQEDSAVYLCATQPAAYNEQFFGPGTRLTVL.

V and J are TRBV5-1 and TRBJ2-7; TRBD1 matches 11 bases. The germline V gene has CDR1 SGHRS and CDR2 YFSETQ. J was trimmed by 10 bases and V by 4 bases; bases with no gene match: 13. This CDR3 has 15 residues. CDR3 sequence: CASSQGQGGTGPQYF. Here the CDR3 DNA reads TGCGCCAGCAGCCAGGGACAGGGGGGGACAGGGCCCCAGTACTTC.

The V call is TRBV27, the J call TRBJ2-3; 7 bases are a match to TRBD1. CDR1 is MNHEY and CDR2 is SMNVEV in the germline V gene (reference sequence). The V and J ends lost 8 bases and 1 base, in that order; junction bases with no gene match: 12. The CDR3 covers 16 residues. The CDR3 DNA reads TGTGCCAGCCGTTACTACCCAGGACAGGGCACAGATACGCAGTATTTT. Protein product: CASRYYPGQGTDTQYF.

This chain connects TRBV28 to TRBJ2-7, with D possibly TRBD1 on 5 matching bases. Germline V CDR1 and CDR2: MDHEN, SYDVKM. The CDR3 loop spans 14 amino acids. Trimming stripped 2 bases from V and 0 bases from J, with 8 bases between. The CDR3 loop reads CASSLMQGSYEQYF. In DNA, the CDR3 is TGTGCCAGCAGTTTAATGCAGGGCTCCTACGAGCAGTACTTC.

This rearrangement joins TRBV9 to TRBJ2-2; 15 bases agree with TRBD2. With 4 bases clipped from V and 7 bases from J, the junction kept 5 bases outside the gene matches. The V gene's germline CDR1 is SGDLS and CDR2 YYNGEE. The CDR3 has 16 residues. CDR3 sequence reads: CASSPRTSGGGGELFF. The DNA for the CDR3 is TGTGCCAGCAGCCCCCGGACTAGCGGGGGGGGCGGGGAGCTGTTTTTT.